The 21 T cell receptor beta chains below were found in one sample sequenced in a study of shared clonotypes between healthy human individuals. The assay was immunoSEQ multiplex PCR, and TCRdb's table has in-frame clones only and misses some. The sample consists of some 660,000 clones, about 80% of them appearing once. Sequences were obtained from memory CD4+ T cells sorted from blood. As for subset: CD45RA-negative fraction. Source of these receptors: a woman in her 30s in good health.

This rearrangement joins TRBV30 to TRBJ2-7; a weak D match, TRBD2 (6 bases). This CDR3 has 14 residues. Germline V lookup: CDR1 GTSNPN, CDR2 SVGIG (reference sequence). The V end was cut by 0 bases, the J end by 0 bases, with 9 bases between. This CDR3 reads CAWSVPGASYEQYF. Written as DNA, the CDR3 is TGTGCCTGGAGTGTACCGGGAGCCTCCTACGAGCAGTACTTC.

The chain uses TRBV18 and TRBJ2-5; tentatively, D is TRBD1 (5 bases). The CDR3 is 13 amino acids. Germline CDR1 and CDR2: KGHSH and LQKENI. V lost 3 bases and J 2 bases, leaving 7 bases between the germline ends. CDR3 sequence: CASSPNRQETQYF. Written as DNA, the CDR3 is TGTGCCAGCTCACCGAACAGGCAAGAGACCCAGTACTTC.

V gene TRBV25-1 combines with J gene TRBJ2-2, with 9 bases identical to TRBD1. Trimming at V came to 8 bases and at J to 5 bases, leaving 6 bases not matched to a gene. Germline-derived CDR1 and CDR2 are MGHDK and SYGVNS. The CDR3 covers 14 residues. The CDR3 nucleotides read TGTGCCAGCGGAGAGACAGGGGGGACCGGGGAGCTGTTTTTT. It codes for CASGETGGTGELFF.

This chain uses TRBV5-1 with TRBJ2-2; no definite D call. The germline gives CDR1 SGHRS, CDR2 YFSETQ. This CDR3 spans 14 amino acids. Trimming stripped 4 bases from V and 2 bases from J, with 9 bases between. DNA for the CDR3: TGCGCCAGCAGCCCACCTACTAACACCGGGGAGCTGTTTTTT. Protein product: CASSPPTNTGELFF.

This clone showed up just a few times. This rearrangement joins TRBV28 to TRBJ1-2, with D maybe TRBD1 (6 bases). Germline CDR1 and CDR2: MDHEN and SYDVKM. With 6 bases removed from V and 7 bases from J, the gap between germline ends came to 18 bases. There are 14 residues in the CDR3. The CDR3 nucleotides are TGTGCCAGCAGACAACAGGGAAGTTCGTTTGGCTACACCTTC. This sequence encodes CASRQQGSSFGYTF.

This chain connects TRBV11-2 to TRBJ2-4; D is undetermined. The germline CDR1 and CDR2 sequences are SGHAT and FQNNGV. The CDR3 spans 13 residues. Trimming left V 5 bases short and J 9 bases short, with 14 bases between. Here the CDR3 reads CASSAEARSIQYF. CDR3 bases: TGTGCCAGCAGCGCCGAGGCCCGAAGCATTCAGTACTTC.

The chain couples TRBV5-1 to TRBJ1-1, with TRBD1 identical over 7 bases. The CDR3 covers 15 residues. V lost 2 bases, J lost 4 bases, and 8 bases stayed unmatched. CDR1 and CDR2 (germline): SGHRS, YFSETQ. The CDR3 bases are TGCGCCAGCAGCTTTCTACAGGGGCGGGCCACTGAAGCTTTCTTT. The encoded protein is CASSFLQGRATEAFF.

This chain connects TRBV28 to TRBJ1-1; TRBD1 matches at 9 bases. CDR1 MDHEN and CDR2 SYDVKM come from the germline V gene. The CDR3 sequence is 15 residues long. V lost 6 bases and J lost 2; bases outside the gene matches: 7. Here the CDR3 DNA reads TGTGCCAGCAGGCTTCCGGGACAGGGAAACACTGAAGCTTTCTTT. Translation: CASRLPGQGNTEAFF.

The V call is TRBV30, the J call TRBJ2-6, with TRBD1 identical over 7 bases. CDR1 and CDR2 (germline): GTSNPN, SVGIG (reference sequence). Losses at the gene ends were 3 bases for V and 0 bases for J; bases not matched to a gene: 8. This CDR3 comprises 17 residues. CDR3 DNA: TGTGCCTGGAGGGGTGGGGACAGCAGCTCTGGGGCCAACGTCCTGACTTTC. The encoded protein is CAWRGGDSSSGANVLTF. Supplemented by reference TRBV30 and TRBJ2-6, the full variable domain reads SQTIHQWPATLVQPVGSPLSLECTVEGTSNPNLYWYRQAAGRGLQLLFYSVGIGQISSEVPQNLSASRPQDRQFILSSKKLLLSDSGFYLCAWRGGDSSSGANVLTFGAGSRLTVL.

This chain connects TRBV4-1 to TRBJ1-1; D is ambiguous. CDR3 length: 15 amino acids. V lost 0 bases to trimming and J lost 0 bases, with 8 bases between them. Germline V CDR1 and CDR2: MGHRA, YSYEKL. CDR3 nucleotides: TGCGCCAGCAGCCAAGATATCAGTTTGAACACTGAAGCTTTCTTT. Its protein is CASSQDISLNTEAFF.

The rearrangement uses TRBV5-1 and TRBJ1-6; D is uncertain. The V gene lost 5 bases and the J gene lost 5 bases, with 11 bases spanning the gap. The length of the CDR3 is 14 residues. Germline assignment: CDR1 SGHRS and CDR2 YFSETQ. Here the CDR3 reads CASRWEGDNSPLHF. In DNA, the CDR3 is TGCGCCAGCAGGTGGGAGGGAGATAATTCACCCCTCCACTTT.

This rearrangement joins TRBV7-8 to TRBJ2-1; perhaps TRBD1 as D (6 bases). CDR3 length: 17 amino acids. V dropped 3 bases and J dropped 7 bases, with 22 bases sitting between them. Germline values: CDR1 SGHVS, CDR2 FQNEAQ. This chain's CDR3 is CASSFSTTGNVWNEQFF. Here the CDR3 DNA reads TGTGCCAGCAGCTTCTCAACTACAGGGAACGTCTGGAATGAGCAGTTCTTC. Full variable domain (outside the CDR3, taken from reference TRBV7-8 and TRBJ2-1): GAGVSQSPRYKVAKRGQDVALRCDPISGHVSLFWYQQALGQGPEFLTYFQNEAQLDKSGLPSDRFFAERPEGSVSTLKIQRTQQEDSAVYLCASSFSTTGNVWNEQFFGPGTRLTVL.

This clone was counted a few times. The V gene is TRBV7-7, the J gene TRBJ1-1; D may be TRBD1 (5 bases). Germline assignment: CDR1 SSHAT and CDR2 FNYEAQ (reference sequence). This CDR3 has 17 residues. V was shortened by 2 bases and J by 3 bases, with 19 bases between the two germline ends. The CDR3 protein is CASSLNPALRDHTEAFF. CDR3 in DNA: TGTGCCAGCAGCTTAAACCCCGCTCTCCGGGACCACACTGAAGCTTTCTTT.

This clone was seen a few times. The chain has TRBV4-2 and TRBJ1-1, with D maybe TRBD1 (6 bases). This CDR3 spans 13 amino acids. Germline V CDR1 and CDR2: LGHNA, YNFKEQ. Trimming pared 4 bases from V and 13 bases from J, leaving 19 bases between. CDR3 amino acids: CASSLDLGGWGFF. The CDR3 coding sequence is TGTGCCAGCAGCCTAGATCTAGGGGGGTGGGGTTTCTTT.

The chain carries TRBV9 and TRBJ1-1, with D possibly matching TRBD1 (5 bases). The germline gives CDR1 SGDLS, CDR2 YYNGEE. This CDR3 has 12 residues. With 0 bases removed from V and 10 bases from J, the gap between germline ends came to 10 bases. The CDR3 is CASSVDGGTAFF. As DNA, the CDR3 is TGTGCCAGCAGCGTAGACGGGGGGACAGCTTTCTTT.

The V and J genes are TRBV5-1 and TRBJ2-3, with TRBD1 matching 10 bases. V was clipped by 3 bases and J by 4 bases; unmatched bases: 8. From germline, CDR1 is SGHRS and CDR2 YFSETQ. CDR3 length: 16 residues. CDR3 loop: CASSSSGTGVSDTQYF. DNA of the CDR3: TGCGCCAGCAGCTCATCCGGGACAGGGGTGTCAGATACGCAGTATTTT.

The V and J genes are TRBV10-2 and TRBJ2-7; D call uncertain. This CDR3 has 12 residues. V was shortened by 4 bases and J by 3 bases, with 7 bases between the two germline ends. Germline CDR1 reads WSHSY; CDR2 reads SAAADI. The CDR3, as DNA: TGCGCCAGCAGTGGGTGGATCTACGAGCAGTACTTC. Protein: CASSGWIYEQYF.

V and J are TRBV19 and TRBJ1-3, with D possibly matching TRBD1 (5 bases). The V gene lost 5 bases and the J gene lost 8 bases, with 19 bases spanning the gap. The CDR3 is 15 amino acids. Germline V CDR1 and CDR2: LNHDA, SQIVND (reference sequence). This CDR3 reads CASSRPGTPDHTIYF. The DNA for the CDR3 is TGTGCCAGTAGTCGTCCCGGGACCCCTGACCACACCATATATTTT.

In the case of this clone: This probably arose from a read error, given a far larger clone one base away. The chain is built from TRBV6-4 and TRBJ2-7; no firm D call. The germline gives CDR1 MRHNA, CDR2 SNTAGT. V lost 3 bases to trimming and J lost 4 bases, with 4 bases between them. This CDR3 region has 11 residues. CDR3 sequence reads: CASSEIYEQYF. CDR3 sequence (DNA): TGTGCCAGCAGTGAAATTTACGAGCAGTACTTC.

The V gene is TRBV6-6, the J gene TRBJ2-7; TRBD1 matches at 8 bases. V lost 6 bases and J lost 2; bases outside the gene matches: 6. Germline assignment: CDR1 MNHNY and CDR2 SVGAGI (reference sequence). The length of the CDR3 is 14 residues. In DNA, the CDR3 is TGTGCCAGCAGCCACGACAGGGGACCCTACGAGCAGTACTTC. Encoded protein: CASSHDRGPYEQYF.

CDR3 sequence (DNA): TGCGCCAGCAGCCCCGCTCTGTCGGTCCTCAATCAGCCCCAGCATTTT. Protein product: CASSPALSVLNQPQHF. The chain couples TRBV4-1 to TRBJ1-5; unclear D gene. The CDR3 length is 16 residues. V was shortened by 4 bases and J by 3 bases, with 16 bases between the two germline ends. Germline CDR1 reads MGHRA; CDR2 reads YSYEKL.